This entry concerns a single TCR beta chain. The target antigen is unknown. The study made its TCR cDNA through 5'RACE template switching. That step introduced a universal primer site along with UMIs. In TCRdb, the 5' RACE reads were re-called with MiXCR into one record per CDR3 protein. This sample carries more than 350,000 distinct CDR3 sequences, 11% of them seen once, and the ten largest clones take roughly 18%. This specimen belongs to a study of T cells after yellow fever vaccination. For the study at large: Any fraction with a low cell number was prepared using SMART-Seq v4 Ultra Low Input. The study, taken as a whole, reports: A limited proportion of clonotypes was detected within both the CD4 and CD8 compartments.

CDR3 length equals 17 residues. V shed 3 bases and J 1 base; nucleotides not matched to a gene: 11. The sample here was PBMCs, taken on the day of the first yellow fever vaccination. The receptor was isolated from a man between 18 and 29 years old who received the YFV17D yellow fever vaccine. The chain joins TRBV12-3 or TRBV12-4 to TRBJ1-1; TRBD1 matches at 7 bases. The CDR3 protein is CASSLPLTGPPNTEAFF. Written as DNA, the CDR3 is TGTGCCAGCAGTTTGCCACTGACAGGGCCCCCGAACACTGAAGCTTTCTTT.